Listed below are T cell receptor beta chains from one sample, sequenced in a study of OX40 agonist ivuxolimab in advanced cancers. Measured with immunoSEQ multiplex PCR; TCRdb has only the in-frame clones, and not every one. The sample shows more than 60,000 clones, 85% to 95% of them seen only once. This material consisted of CD4+ or CD8+ T cells sorted from blood, taken in a trial of the OX40 agonist ivuxolimab. These receptors originate from an adult with an advanced solid tumor such as melanoma, head and neck, liver or kidney cancer. Each CDR3 is given with its conserved first and last residue. The D gene is left open where the match is weak. Size values are once, few and many counts, or a class for expanded clones, and some rows have none.

CDR3aa | CDR3nt | v_gene | d_gene | j_gene | abundance
CASSGPSVSEQFF | TGTGCCAGCAGTGGCCCTAGCGTCAGTGAGCAGTTCTTC | TRBV6-1 | NA | TRBJ2-1 | NA
CASSLSAIGRGRPLHF | TGTGCCAGCAGTTTATCGGCCATCGGACGGGGACGTCCCCTCCACTTT | TRBV27 | NA | TRBJ1-6 | NA
CASSVAPDRLTGELFF | TGTGCCAGCAGCGTAGCCCCCGACAGGTTGACCGGGGAGCTGTTTTTT | TRBV9 | NA | TRBJ2-2 | NA
CASSSSRSKNYEQYF | TGTGCCAGCAGCTCGTCGCGCTCGAAAAACTACGAGCAGTACTTC | TRBV7-9 | NA | TRBJ2-7 | NA
CASSLRQSYEQYF | TGTGCCAGCAGCCTCCGACAAAGCTACGAGCAGTACTTC | TRBV4-2 | NA | TRBJ2-7 | NA
CASSGWTSGRANEQFF | TGCGCCAGCAGCGGGTGGACTAGCGGGAGGGCCAATGAGCAGTTCTTC | TRBV4-1 | TRBD2 | TRBJ2-1 | NA
CASSQDLQNHWTSGSVETQYF | TGCGCCAGCAGCCAAGATCTCCAAAACCACTGGACTAGCGGGAGTGTAGAGACCCAGTACTTC | TRBV4-3 | TRBD2 | TRBJ2-5 | few
CATSREGSDRFIYGYTF | TGTGCCACCAGCAGAGAAGGATCAGACAGGTTTATCTATGGCTACACCTTC | TRBV15 | NA | TRBJ1-2 | NA
CASSPSGLAGPYEQYF | TGCGCCAGCAGCCCGTCGGGACTAGCGGGTCCCTACGAGCAGTACTTC | TRBV4-3 | TRBD2 | TRBJ2-7 | NA
CASSAGTGDNYGYTF | TGTGCCAGTAGTGCCGGGACAGGGGATAACTATGGCTACACCTTC | TRBV19 | TRBD1 | TRBJ1-2 | NA
CASSLLVGALSGANVLTF | TGTGCCAGCAGCTTGCTTGTAGGGGCCCTCTCTGGGGCCAACGTCCTGACTTTC | TRBV5-4 | NA | TRBJ2-6 | NA
CASSLLQKETNQPQHF | TGTGCCAGCAGCTTATTACAGAAGGAGACCAATCAGCCCCAGCATTTT | TRBV7-9 | NA | TRBJ1-5 | NA
CASEAGGNYGYTF | TGTGCCAGTGAGGCAGGTGGGAACTATGGCTACACCTTC | TRBV19 | NA | TRBJ1-2 | NA
CASSVEFGGRRAQYF | TGTGCCAGCAGCGTAGAGTTCGGAGGACGAAGGGCGCAGTATTTT | TRBV9 | NA | TRBJ2-3 | NA
CASQRTGELFF | TGTGCCAGTCAGAGAACCGGGGAGCTGTTTTTT | TRBV6-6 | NA | TRBJ2-2 | NA
CAWSAGTGGYEQYF | TGTGCCTGGAGTGCCGGGACAGGGGGATACGAGCAGTACTTC | TRBV30 | TRBD1 | TRBJ2-7 | NA
CAWSFGLWFNYEQYF | TGTGCCTGGAGTTTTGGACTGTGGTTCAACTACGAGCAGTACTTC | TRBV30 | NA | TRBJ2-7 | once
CASSLTGVNNEKLFF | TGTGCCAGCAGTCTAACGGGAGTAAATAATGAAAAACTGTTTTTT | TRBV27 | NA | TRBJ1-4 | NA
CASSIRGQGMNEQYF | TGTGCCAGTAGTATTCGGGGACAGGGCATGAACGAGCAGTACTTC | TRBV19 | TRBD1 | TRBJ2-7 | once
CASSPPPGQGANEQYF | TGTGCCAGCAGCCCTCCCCCCGGACAGGGGGCGAACGAGCAGTACTTC | TRBV2 | TRBD1 | TRBJ2-7 | NA
CASSFSGRDKYF | TGTGCCAGCAGCTTTAGCGGGAGGGATAAGTACTTC | TRBV5-6 | TRBD2 | TRBJ2-7 | once
CASSQGQGTDTQYF | TGTGCCAGCAGCCAAGGACAGGGCACAGATACGCAGTATTTT | TRBV13 | TRBD1 | TRBJ2-3 | once
CASRPRGPREKLFF | TGTGCCAGCAGACCCAGGGGGCCAAGAGAAAAACTGTTTTTT | TRBV13 | TRBD1 | TRBJ1-4 | NA
CASSIDSLAGSYEQYF | TGTGCCAGTAGTATAGATTCCCTAGCGGGATCCTACGAGCAGTACTTC | TRBV19 | TRBD2 | TRBJ2-7 | NA
CASSLGGRYSYEQYF | TGTGCCAGCAGCTTGGGTGGGCGGTACTCCTACGAGCAGTACTTC | TRBV5-4 | NA | TRBJ2-7 | NA
CASRSGTGDEQYF | TGTGCCAGCAGGTCCGGGACAGGGGACGAGCAGTACTTC | TRBV28 | TRBD1 | TRBJ2-7 | NA
CASSPPLSGRAADTQYF | TGTGCCAGCAGCCCTCCTTTGAGTGGAAGGGCGGCAGATACGCAGTATTTT | TRBV9 | NA | TRBJ2-3 | NA
CASSAAGRDGSYEQYF | TGCGCCAGCAGTGCAGCCGGGAGGGATGGGTCCTACGAGCAGTACTTC | TRBV4-1 | TRBD2 | TRBJ2-7 | NA
CASSVPRTSGRGPDNEQFF | TGTGCCAGCAGCGTCCCCCGGACTAGCGGGAGAGGTCCGGACAATGAGCAGTTCTTC | TRBV21-1 | NA | TRBJ2-1 | NA
CRVAGEGTGELFF | TGCAGAGTAGCGGGAGAGGGCACCGGGGAGCTGTTTTTT | TRBV29-1 | TRBD2 | TRBJ2-2 | once
CASSLAPFPYNEQFF | TGTGCCAGCAGCTTGGCCCCGTTCCCTTACAATGAGCAGTTCTTC | TRBV5-6 | NA | TRBJ2-1 | NA
CAWSSFGGRDEQYF | TGTGCCTGGAGTTCGTTTGGGGGTAGGGACGAGCAGTACTTC | TRBV30 | NA | TRBJ2-7 | NA
CASSHGPGGTGELFF | TGTGCCAGCAGCCATGGCCCGGGTGGGACCGGGGAGCTGTTTTTT | TRBV13 | NA | TRBJ2-2 | NA
CASSLDQGANQPQHF | TGTGCCAGCAGCTTAGACCAAGGGGCCAATCAGCCCCAGCATTTT | TRBV7-8 | NA | TRBJ1-5 | NA
CAIKSGNYEQYF | TGTGCCATCAAATCGGGAAACTACGAGCAGTACTTC | TRBV7-2 | NA | TRBJ2-7 | NA
CASSDGGGAGQYF | TGTGCCAGCAGCGACGGCGGGGGCGCCGGGCAGTACTTC | TRBV16 | NA | TRBJ2-7 | NA
CSAGERGKDTGELFF | TGCAGCGCCGGAGAGCGGGGGAAGGACACCGGGGAGCTGTTTTTT | TRBV29-1 | TRBD2 | TRBJ2-2 | NA
CASSFRGWNTGELFF | TGTGCCAGCAGTTTTCGGGGATGGAACACCGGGGAGCTGTTTTTT | TRBV27 | NA | TRBJ2-2 | NA
CASSLAKLGETQYF | TGTGCCAGCAGCTTAGCTAAACTAGGAGAGACCCAGTACTTC | TRBV7-9 | NA | TRBJ2-5 | once
CASSTSGEYNEQFF | TGTGCCAGCAGTACTAGCGGAGAATACAATGAGCAGTTCTTC | TRBV27 | TRBD2 | TRBJ2-1 | NA
CASSSGFETQYF | TGTGCCAGCAGTTCAGGGTTTGAGACCCAGTACTTC | TRBV6-5 | NA | TRBJ2-5 | NA
CASSFPGQGTYEQFF | TGTGCCAGCAGCTTTCCGGGACAGGGGACATATGAGCAGTTCTTC | TRBV7-9 | TRBD1 | TRBJ2-1 | NA
CASRLQGSGNQPQHF | TGTGCCAGCAGGCTACAGGGGAGTGGAAATCAGCCCCAGCATTTT | TRBV6-5 | TRBD1 | TRBJ1-5 | NA
CASTQPGQGPYEQYF | TGTGCCAGCACTCAACCGGGACAGGGACCCTACGAGCAGTACTTC | TRBV6-6 | TRBD1 | TRBJ2-7 | NA